The sequence of this TCR beta chain was determined in a study of post-analysis software for immune sequencing data. Study-wide context: Multiple sclerosis in the patients followed relapsing-remitting, secondary progressive and progressive-relapsing courses. Study conclusions and caveats: Same-batch preparations were strongly co-clustered by F measure.

Each TCR beta cDNA library carried unique molecular identifiers. The T cell input of roughly 0.85 to 11 million gave roughly 0.5 million cDNA molecules. TCRdb ran MiXCR on the PCR reads and lists one entry per CDR3 protein. The sample consists of some 890,000 distinct CDR3 sequences, roughly 58% of them appearing once. As concerns this clonotype: Its target is not known.

Material: blood. The clonotype comes from a girl under 18 with multiple sclerosis.

The DNA for the CDR3 is TGCGCCAGCAGCCCCGTAGGGACCGGAGGCAAAGCTTTCTTT. This codes for CASSPVGTGGKAFF. The chain uses TRBV4-1 and TRBJ1-1; possible D gene TRBD1, 5 bases. The germline V gene encodes CDR1 MGHRA and CDR2 YSYEKL. The CDR3 contains 14 residues. Trimming took off 4 bases at V and 9 bases at J, with 18 bases between the two ends.